This T cell receptor beta chain derives from a study of blood T cell repertoires in COVID-19. The method was immunoSEQ multiplex PCR; TCRdb's version includes in-frame clones alone and lacks a portion of them. This sample has a few hundred thousand clones, with roughly 80% found just once. The germline V and J ends were trimmed by 4 bases and 3 bases, with 16 bases remaining between them. The CDR3 totals 15 residues. Germline lookup yields CDR1 SGHNT and CDR2 YYREEE (reference sequence). The material sequenced was peripheral blood. The source is an elderly woman with acute or convalescent COVID-19. This rearrangement joins TRBV5-4 to TRBJ1-2; a weak D match, TRBD1 (6 bases). The chain's CDR3 is CASSLLQGIYYGYTF. CDR3 nucleotide sequence: TGTGCCAGCAGCCTACTACAGGGTATCTACTATGGCTACACCTTC.